A single sample is the source of the 30 T cell receptor beta chains below, sequenced in a study of cytomegalovirus exposure and HLA in healthy donors. The PCR ran on 60 Vbeta and 13 Jbeta primers. Clones were read by immunoSEQ multiplex PCR, and TCRdb kept only the in-frame ones, dropping some. The repertoire includes 100,000 to 150,000 clones, about 68% of them detected once, and 4% sits in the top ten. The sample was PBMCs. The receptors here all came from a middle-aged man in good health and CMV-seropositive.

V usage is TRBV5-6 and J usage is TRBJ1-1; 7 bases fit TRBD1. The ends lost 4 bases at V and 0 bases at J; junction bases unmatched: 6. Looked up from germline, CDR1 is SGHDT and CDR2 is YYEEEE. The CDR3 spans 15 residues. In nucleotides, the CDR3 is TGTGCCAGCAGCACCAGGGGGTTCATGAACACTGAAGCTTTCTTT. It codes for CASSTRGFMNTEAFF.

This chain joins TRBV11-2 and TRBJ1-4, with D perhaps matching TRBD1 (6 bases). CDR1 and CDR2 from the germline V gene are SGHAT and FQNNGV. The CDR3 is made up of 16 amino acids. The V end lost 4 bases, the J end lost 5 bases, and 17 bases lay between the germline ends. The CDR3 DNA follows: TGTGCCAGCAGCTCCTCCGGGGGGGGCTGGAATGAAAAACTGTTTTTT. The encoded protein is CASSSSGGGWNEKLFF.

The CDR3 sequence: CASSLTPTGTNYGYTF. CDR3 nucleotide sequence: TGCGCCAGCAGCCTGACCCCGACAGGGACCAACTATGGCTACACCTTC. The genes are TRBV5-1 and TRBJ1-2, with 7 bases fitting TRBD1. From germline, CDR1 is SGHRS and CDR2 YFSETQ. The CDR3 consists of 16 residues. The trim removed 4 bases at V and 2 bases at J, leaving 11 bases unmatched.

This clone was seen a single time. The J gene is TRBJ1-2, the V gene TRBV7-2; 8 positions agree with TRBD1. Germline V gene data show CDR1 as SGHTA and CDR2 as FQGNSA. This CDR3 spans 16 amino acids. The V segment lost 5 bases and the J segment 0 bases; nucleotides outside the gene matches: 8. CDR3 region: CASSPRDRIANYGYTF. For the CDR3, the DNA is TGTGCCAGCAGCCCACGGGACAGGATAGCTAACTATGGCTACACCTTC.

This clone was detected only a few times. The V call is TRBV6-5, the J call TRBJ1-1; weak D call: TRBD1 (6 bases). CDR3 size: 14 residues. Looked up from germline, CDR1 is MNHEY and CDR2 is SVGAGI. Trimming stripped 4 bases from V and 1 base from J, with 10 bases between. The CDR3 loop reads CASSLQGTNTEAFF. The CDR3 DNA is TGTGCCAGCAGTTTACAGGGAACGAACACTGAAGCTTTCTTT.

The V call is TRBV5-1, the J call TRBJ2-7; TRBD1 matches 9 bases. Trimming took 4 bases from V and 2 from J; bases not matched to a gene: 7. CDR3 length: 15 residues. Per germline, CDR1 SGHRS and CDR2 YFSETQ. CDR3 nucleotides: TGCGCCAGCAGCGTTTACCGGGACAGGGCCTACGAGCAGTACTTC. It translates to CASSVYRDRAYEQYF.

The chain uses TRBV6-1 and TRBJ1-6; D unclear. V was trimmed by 3 bases and J by 0 bases, leaving 15 bases between them. Germline CDR1 is MNHNS and CDR2 is SASEGT. This CDR3 region has 18 residues. The CDR3 region is CASSDRELSSSYNSPLHF. The CDR3 nucleotides are TGTGCCAGCAGTGATAGAGAACTCTCGAGCTCCTATAATTCACCCCTCCACTTT.

The CDR3 here is CASRTEDGLWSPLHF. DNA for the CDR3: TGCGCCAGCAGGACAGAGGACGGTCTTTGGTCACCCCTCCACTTT. V usage is TRBV5-1 and J usage is TRBJ1-6; weak D call: TRBD1 (5 bases). Trimming removed 5 bases at V and 10 bases at J, with 19 bases between. This CDR3 is built from 15 residues. CDR1 is SGHRS and CDR2 is YFSETQ in the germline V gene.

The chain joins TRBV2 to TRBJ1-2; the D gene is possibly TRBD1 (5 bases). The V and J ends lost 6 bases and 5 bases respectively, with 10 bases between them. The CDR3 sequence is 12 residues long. Germline values: CDR1 SNHLY, CDR2 FYNNEI. DNA for the CDR3: TGTGCCAGCAGAGGGGCCCCTTATGGCTACACCTTC. This encodes CASRGAPYGYTF.

This chain joins TRBV6-5 and TRBJ1-5, with TRBD1 matching 11 bases. The V gene's germline CDR1 is MNHEY and CDR2 SVGAGI. The CDR3 runs to 16 residues. V shed 4 bases, J shed 0 bases, and the junction held 2 bases outside the gene matches. CDR3 residues: CASSWDRGYSNQPQHF. The CDR3 DNA reads TGTGCCAGCAGTTGGGACAGGGGGTATAGCAATCAGCCCCAGCATTTT.

The chain uses TRBV27 and TRBJ2-7; 12 positions match TRBD2. The CDR3 is 18 amino acids. V gave up 3 bases and J gave up 5 bases; unmatched junction bases: 14. Germline-derived CDR1 and CDR2 are MNHEY and SMNVEV (reference sequence). The CDR3 bases are TGTGCCAGCAGTTTCGGTCGTGGAGGACTAGCGGGGAGTAACGAGCAGTACTTC. This gives the protein CASSFGRGGLAGSNEQYF.

The genes are TRBV7-8 and TRBJ2-3; D gene uncertain. The CDR3 consists of 13 residues. Germline V CDR1 and CDR2: SGHVS, FQNEAQ. V lost 4 bases, J lost 1 base, and 6 bases lay in between. DNA for the CDR3: TGTGCCAGCAGCTCACAGCGCACAGATACGCAGTATTTT. This sequence encodes CASSSQRTDTQYF.

The chain is built from TRBV9 and TRBJ2-1; tentative D call: TRBD1 (6 bases). Germline CDR1 and CDR2: SGDLS and YYNGEE. The germline V and J ends were trimmed by 0 bases and 2 bases, with 12 bases remaining between them. The CDR3 spans 16 residues. CDR3 DNA sequence: TGTGCCAGCAGCGTAGGGGGACACCCGCCCTACAATGAGCAGTTCTTC. It translates to CASSVGGHPPYNEQFF.

The chain combines TRBV4-1 with TRBJ2-3; TRBD2 agrees at 16 bases. The CDR3 extends over 19 amino acids. Germline V CDR1 and CDR2: MGHRA, YSYEKL. V dropped 5 bases and J dropped 3; count of bases not matched to a gene: 11. CDR3 DNA sequence: TGCGCCAGCAGCTTAAATCCCGGGACTAGCGGGGGGGAGACAGATACGCAGTATTTT. Encoded protein: CASSLNPGTSGGETDTQYF.

The genes are TRBV7-2 and TRBJ1-2, with D tentatively TRBD1 (5 bases). Trimming cost V 6 bases and J 4 bases, with 15 bases left between them. This CDR3 spans 14 amino acids. Germline V gene sequence: CDR1 SGHTA, CDR2 FQGNSA. CDR3 nucleotides: TGTGCCAGCAGGCCTACGCGGGGCGGCTATGGCTACACCTTC. This codes for CASRPTRGGYGYTF.

This clone was recorded only once. This chain uses TRBV6-1 with TRBJ1-1; 7 positions agree with TRBD1. The J segment lost 4 bases and the V segment lost 8 bases, leaving 10 bases of the junction unmatched. CDR1 MNHNS and CDR2 SASEGT come from the germline V gene. This CDR3 comprises 14 residues. CDR3 coding DNA: TGTGCCAGCTGGGAACTCGGACAGGTCACTGAAGCTTTCTTT. It yields the protein CASWELGQVTEAFF.

The V gene is TRBV15, the J gene TRBJ1-4; D might be TRBD1 (5 bases). The V end lost 0 bases, the J end lost 7 bases, and 15 bases lay between the germline ends. The CDR3 spans 16 residues. CDR1 and CDR2 from the germline V gene are LNHNV and YYDKDF (reference sequence). This chain's CDR3 is CATSRDSAGRGEKLFF. CDR3 DNA: TGTGCCACCAGCAGAGATAGCGCGGGGCGCGGTGAAAAACTGTTTTTT.

The chain combines TRBV7-6 with TRBJ2-2; no clear D. CDR1 SGHVS and CDR2 FNYEAQ come from the germline V gene. This CDR3 has 19 amino acids. V was pared by 4 bases and J by 5 bases, with 26 bases between. The CDR3 here is CASSYNTVPGAGSTGELFF. DNA of the CDR3: TGTGCCAGCAGCTACAATACCGTTCCTGGAGCCGGGTCGACCGGGGAGCTGTTTTTT.

The chain is built from TRBV7-9 and TRBJ1-2; 7 bases align to TRBD1. CDR3 length: 12 residues. Germline CDR1 is SEHNR and CDR2 is FQNEAQ (reference sequence). With 5 bases clipped from V and 8 bases from J, the junction kept 5 bases outside the gene matches. CDR3 nucleotide sequence: TGTGCCAGCAGCGACGGGACAGTAGGCTACACCTTC. It is translated as CASSDGTVGYTF.

The V and J genes are TRBV2 and TRBJ2-1; a weak D match, TRBD2 (6 bases). The CDR3 spans 13 residues. Deletions cut 6 bases from V and 7 bases from J, with 13 bases between. Germline-derived CDR1 and CDR2 are SNHLY and FYNNEI. CDR3 coding DNA: TGTGCCAGCAGGTCTCGGGACTCTAATGAGCAGTTCTTC. This sequence encodes CASRSRDSNEQFF.

V is TRBV29-1 and J is TRBJ2-5; D might be TRBD1 (5 bases). Per the germline V gene, CDR1 is SQVTM and CDR2 is ANQGSEA. CDR3 length equals 13 residues. The ends were cut back, 2 bases at V and 5 bases at J, with 12 bases in the middle. The DNA for the CDR3 is TGCAGCGTTGAATTGCAGGGAACGGAGACCCAGTACTTC. Protein: CSVELQGTETQYF.

The chain recombines TRBV10-3 with TRBJ1-1; a weak D match, TRBD1 (6 bases). The germline V and J ends were trimmed by 3 bases and 0 bases, with 11 bases remaining between them. Germline CDR1 is ENHRY and CDR2 is SYGVKD. The CDR3 length is 15 residues. In DNA, the CDR3 is TGTGCCATCAGTGAAAGGGGGGGGGTGAACACTGAAGCTTTCTTT. Encoded protein: CAISERGGVNTEAFF.

This clone was seen a few times. CDR3 DNA sequence: TGTGCCAGCAGCGCCAGGACAGGGGGCACTGAAGCTTTCTTT. It specifies CASSARTGGTEAFF. The chain combines TRBV9 with TRBJ1-1, with 10 bases that match TRBD1. CDR3 length: 14 amino acids. The germline V gene encodes CDR1 SGDLS and CDR2 YYNGEE. V was pared by 3 bases and J by 4 bases, with 3 bases of the junction left unmatched.

J is TRBJ1-1 and V is TRBV10-3, with D perhaps TRBD1 (5 bases). This CDR3 spans 13 amino acids. Trimming stripped 9 bases from V and 1 base from J, with 12 bases between. Germline V gene sequence: CDR1 ENHRY, CDR2 SYGVKD. This CDR3 reads CAIGTEGNTEAFF. The CDR3 DNA follows: TGTGCCATAGGGACGGAGGGGAACACTGAAGCTTTCTTT.

The chain links TRBV28 to TRBJ2-2; D is uncertain. V dropped 1 base and J dropped 7 bases, with 4 bases sitting between them. Germline lookup yields CDR1 MDHEN and CDR2 SYDVKM. CDR3 length equals 12 residues. CDR3 loop: CASSLSVGELFF. The CDR3 DNA is TGTGCCAGCAGTTTATCGGTCGGGGAGCTGTTTTTT.

The CDR3: CASSLRDRAGYGYTF. Written as DNA, the CDR3 is TGCGCCAGCAGCCTCCGAGACAGGGCTGGCTATGGCTACACCTTC. The rearrangement uses TRBV5-1 and TRBJ1-2; 7 bases are shared with TRBD1. Losses at the gene ends were 4 bases for V and 4 bases for J; bases not matched to a gene: 10. The CDR3 runs to 15 residues. Germline V gene sequence: CDR1 SGHRS, CDR2 YFSETQ.

The CDR3 region is CASSPNLAVAETQYF. For the CDR3, the DNA is TGCGCCAGCAGCCCCAACCTAGCGGTCGCAGAGACCCAGTACTTC. The chain couples TRBV4-1 to TRBJ2-5, with TRBD2 identical over 7 bases. V dropped 4 bases and J dropped 4; count of bases not matched to a gene: 9. CDR1 MGHRA and CDR2 YSYEKL come from the germline V gene. The CDR3 spans 15 residues.

This clone was detected a few times. The V gene is TRBV9, the J gene TRBJ2-3, with 7 bases identical to TRBD2. Germline V gene lookup returns CDR1 SGDLS and CDR2 YYNGEE. The V gene end was trimmed by 0 bases and the J gene end by 0 bases; junction bases not matched to a gene: 4. The length of the CDR3 is 16 residues. The CDR3 reads CASSVGPSGSTDTQYF. Written as DNA, the CDR3 is TGTGCCAGCAGCGTAGGCCCTAGCGGTAGCACAGATACGCAGTATTTT.

The chain has TRBV5-1 and TRBJ2-3, with TRBD2 matching 9 bases. The length of the CDR3 is 16 residues. CDR1 and CDR2 from the germline V gene are SGHRS and YFSETQ. V gave up 4 bases and J gave up 4 bases; unmatched junction bases: 10. CDR3 coding DNA: TGCGCCAGCAGCCCCCAGACTAGCGGAATGTCAGATACGCAGTATTTT. This encodes CASSPQTSGMSDTQYF.

This clone was seen only once. The chain links TRBV5-5 to TRBJ2-3, with 8 bases matching TRBD2. CDR3 length equals 16 residues. Germline values: CDR1 SGHKS, CDR2 YYEKEE (reference sequence). The ends lost 0 bases at V and 2 bases at J; junction bases unmatched: 5. In DNA form, the CDR3 reads TGTGCCAGCAGCTTGGGGGCGGGGGGATCCACAGATACGCAGTATTTT. Translating it yields CASSLGAGGSTDTQYF.